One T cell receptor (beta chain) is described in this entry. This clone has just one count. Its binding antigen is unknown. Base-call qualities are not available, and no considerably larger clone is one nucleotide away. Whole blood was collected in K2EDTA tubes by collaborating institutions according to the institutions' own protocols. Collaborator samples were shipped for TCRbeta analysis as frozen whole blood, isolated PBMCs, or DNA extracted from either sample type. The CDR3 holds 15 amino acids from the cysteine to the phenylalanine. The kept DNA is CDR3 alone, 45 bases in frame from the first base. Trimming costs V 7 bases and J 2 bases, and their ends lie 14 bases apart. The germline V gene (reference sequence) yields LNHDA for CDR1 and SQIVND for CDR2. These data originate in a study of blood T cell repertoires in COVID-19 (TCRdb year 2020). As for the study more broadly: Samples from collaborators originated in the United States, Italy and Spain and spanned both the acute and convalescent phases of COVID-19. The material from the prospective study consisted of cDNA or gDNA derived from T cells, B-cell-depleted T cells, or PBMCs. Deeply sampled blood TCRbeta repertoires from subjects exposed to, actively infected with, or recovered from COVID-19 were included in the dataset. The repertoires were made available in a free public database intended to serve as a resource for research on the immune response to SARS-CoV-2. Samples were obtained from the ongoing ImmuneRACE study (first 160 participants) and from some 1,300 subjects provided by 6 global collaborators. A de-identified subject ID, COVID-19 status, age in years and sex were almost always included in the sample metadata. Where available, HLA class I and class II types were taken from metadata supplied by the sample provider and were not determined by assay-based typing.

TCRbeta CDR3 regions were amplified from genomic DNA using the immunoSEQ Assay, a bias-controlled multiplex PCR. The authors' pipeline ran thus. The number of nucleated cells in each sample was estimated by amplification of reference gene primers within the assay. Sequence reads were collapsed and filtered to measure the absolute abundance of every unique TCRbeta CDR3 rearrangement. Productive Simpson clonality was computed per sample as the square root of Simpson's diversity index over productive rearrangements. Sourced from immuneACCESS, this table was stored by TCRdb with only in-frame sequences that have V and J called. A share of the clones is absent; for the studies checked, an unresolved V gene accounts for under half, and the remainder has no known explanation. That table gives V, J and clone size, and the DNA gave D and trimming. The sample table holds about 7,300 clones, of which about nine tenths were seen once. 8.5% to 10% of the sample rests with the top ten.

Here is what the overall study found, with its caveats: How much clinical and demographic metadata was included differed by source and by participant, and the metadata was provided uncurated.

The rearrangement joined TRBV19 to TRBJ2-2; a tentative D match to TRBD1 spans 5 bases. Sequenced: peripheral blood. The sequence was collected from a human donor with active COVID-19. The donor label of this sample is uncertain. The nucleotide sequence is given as TGTGCCAGTAATTCCCGACAGCGAAACACCGGGGAGCTGTTTTTT. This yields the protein CASNSRQRNTGELFF.